These T cell receptor beta chains were read from a single sample in a study of shared clonotypes between healthy human individuals. Produced via immunoSEQ multiplex PCR; TCRdb's table is partial and in-frame only. There are some 2 million clones in the sample; around 95% occur only once, and roughly 0.13% lies in the top ten. Sequencing input: naive CD4+ T cells sorted from blood. Receptors originate from a man aged 18 to 29 in good health. Both conserved end residues are part of each CDR3.

TRBJ1-2 | TRBV6-6 | CASSLLTGQSNYGYTF
TRBJ2-1 | TRBV7-9 | CASSLDRGGLESYNEQFF
TRBJ2-1 | TRBV20-1 | CSGTGDNEQFF
TRBJ1-1 | TRBV30 | CAWSVSRANTEAFF
TRBJ2-7 | TRBV18 | CASSLSRGGGVEQYF
TRBJ1-1 | TRBV6-6 | CASSYRVENTEAFF
TRBJ2-3 | TRBV5-1 | CASSSGQDTDTQYF
TRBJ1-2 | TRBV6-1 | CASSEATGEVYGYTF
TRBJ1-2 | TRBV18 | CASSPAGTGNYGYTF
TRBJ1-1 | TRBV5-4 | CASSLGQSFGGTEAFF
TRBJ2-3 | TRBV7-9 | CASSLALDRDTQYF
TRBJ2-7 | TRBV7-6 | CASSDRRGSDEQYF
TRBJ2-7 | TRBV5-1 | CASSTDTQGGFSYEQYF
TRBJ2-5 | TRBV4-1 | CASSLGLAGAQETQYF
TRBJ2-7 | TRBV6-1 | CASSDEGYYEQYF
TRBJ2-5 | TRBV5-1 | CASSRGGSNQETQYF
TRBJ2-2 | TRBV5-1 | CASRLVFNTGELFF
TRBJ1-4 | TRBV7-6 | CASSNPGQGSEKLFF
TRBJ1-3 | TRBV5-4 | CASSLSGTSGNTIYF
TRBJ1-3 | TRBV2 | CASSDSGDTIYF
TRBJ1-2 | TRBV30 | CAWSVQGGYTF
TRBJ2-7 | TRBV10-3 | CAISLDGGNSYEQYF
TRBJ2-5 | TRBV5-1 | CASSEGSMIQETQYF
TRBJ2-5 | TRBV5-1 | CASSFGEETQYF
TRBJ2-2 | TRBV6-6 | CASKGGSPSTGELFF
TRBJ2-5 | TRBV5-4 | CASSATGTNQETQYF
TRBJ2-6 | TRBV10-3 | CAISDFSAGANVLTF